The source of this TCR beta chain is a study of T-cell reconstitution after alpha-beta-depleted transplantation in children (dated by TCRdb to the mid-2010s). With respect to the entire study: The study quantitatively tracked T-cell immune reconstitution after TCRalphabeta/CD19-depleted allogeneic hematopoietic cell transplantation in children using TCR repertoire profiling. The research as a whole found: The apparently early recovery of alphabetaT-cell counts about two months after transplant reportedly depended on only several hundred rapidly expanded clones that came from non-depleted graft cells. In some patients, the high TCRbeta diversity seen at day 60 was put down to recipient T cells and intrathymic progenitors that had survived conditioning. The frequencies of hyperexpanded clones fell over the following months, and after one year, T-cell counts and TCRbeta diversity were mostly attributed to newly produced T cells.

Library prep was done by PCR. Sequenced using an Illumina HiSeq 2500. To normalize quantification of the TCRbeta repertoire, the TCR libraries were built with molecular barcoding that relied on unique molecular identifiers. TCRdb ran its own pipeline on the public reads, namely fastp trimming at Q25 and MiXCR clone calling, and kept in-frame beta chains. Rows are combined by CDR3 protein, so each entry shows the most common genes and DNA. In all, the sample holds roughly 400,000 distinct CDR3 sequences, and around 46% of those were seen once. The ten biggest clones cover about 30% of the sample. V is trimmed back by 1 base and J by 7 bases, and the junction contains 6 bases that no gene match accounts for. The CDR3 contains 15 residues, cysteine and phenylalanine counted. This entry keeps only the CDR3 DNA: 45 bases, framed from base 1. The germline V gene (reference sequence) provides CDR1 LGHDT and CDR2 YNNKEL.

About this clonotype: This clone's antigen is unknown. Base-call qualities are not available, and no considerably larger clone is one nucleotide away.

Sample treatment or condition, as interpreted from the label and publication: allogeneic hematopoietic cell transplantation with graft depleted of TCRalphabeta T cells and CD19 B cells. TCRalphabeta/CD19-depleted allogeneic hematopoietic cell grafts were given to the transplant recipients, all of whom were children. Source: PBMCs, taken before TCRalphabeta/CD19-depleted stem cell transplant. The rearrangement joined TRBV3-1 to TRBJ2-7; the central 11 bases match TRBD2. This TCR came from a girl aged 2-10 years with aplastic anemia, due to receive a stem cell transplant. The CDR3: CASSQGTSGFREQYF. The base sequence is TGTGCCAGCAGCCAAGGGACTAGCGGGTTCCGAGAGCAGTACTTC.